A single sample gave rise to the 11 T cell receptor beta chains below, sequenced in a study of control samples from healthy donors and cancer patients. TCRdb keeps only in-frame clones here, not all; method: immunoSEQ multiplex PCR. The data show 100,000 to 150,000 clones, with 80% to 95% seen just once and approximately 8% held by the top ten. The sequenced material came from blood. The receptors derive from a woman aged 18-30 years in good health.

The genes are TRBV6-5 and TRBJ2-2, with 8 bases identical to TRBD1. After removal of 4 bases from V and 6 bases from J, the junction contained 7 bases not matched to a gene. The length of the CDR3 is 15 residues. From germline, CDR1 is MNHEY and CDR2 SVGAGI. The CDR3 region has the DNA TGTGCCAGCAGTTCGCAGGGGGCGCCGGCCGGGGAGCTGTTTTTT. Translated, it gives CASSSQGAPAGELFF.

In DNA, the CDR3 is TGTGCCAGCAGTTTAGCGGTTGAGTCAGAGCAGTTCTTC. Protein: CASSLAVESEQFF. This chain joins TRBV27 and TRBJ2-1; no firm D call. The length of the CDR3 is 13 residues. The germline CDR1 and CDR2 sequences are MNHEY and SMNVEV (reference sequence). Trimming cost V 2 bases and J 10 bases, with 12 bases left between them.

The DNA of the CDR3 is TGCGCCAGCAGTCAATCTCGGACACCCACCACAGATACGCAGTATTTT. Protein product: CASSQSRTPTTDTQYF. This chain uses TRBV23-1 with TRBJ2-3; D is perhaps TRBD1 (5 bases). TRBV23-1 is assigned to the ORF class and has an uncertain function. The CDR3 is 16 residues long. V lost 0 bases and J lost 2, with 12 bases in between.

Here the CDR3 reads CASSSGGNTEAFF. The DNA of the CDR3 is TGTGCCAGCAGTTCAGGGGGTAACACTGAAGCTTTCTTT. The chain employs TRBV27 and TRBJ1-1; 7 bases match TRBD1. Germline loops: CDR1 MNHEY, CDR2 SMNVEV (reference sequence). Trimming at V came to 4 bases and at J to 2 bases, leaving 1 base not matched to a gene. The CDR3 covers 13 residues.

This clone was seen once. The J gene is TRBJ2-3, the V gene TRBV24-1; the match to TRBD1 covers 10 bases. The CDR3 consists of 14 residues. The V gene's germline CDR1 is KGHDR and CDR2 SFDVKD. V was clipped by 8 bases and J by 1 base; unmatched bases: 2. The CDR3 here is CATNGTGGTDTQYF. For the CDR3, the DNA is TGTGCCACCAACGGGACAGGGGGCACAGATACGCAGTATTTT.

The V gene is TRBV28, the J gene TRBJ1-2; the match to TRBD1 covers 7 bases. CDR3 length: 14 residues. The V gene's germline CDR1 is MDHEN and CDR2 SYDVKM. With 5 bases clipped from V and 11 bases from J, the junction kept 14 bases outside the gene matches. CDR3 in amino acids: CASSTAGTATGYTF. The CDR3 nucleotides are TGTGCCAGCAGTACGGCCGGGACAGCTACTGGATACACCTTC.

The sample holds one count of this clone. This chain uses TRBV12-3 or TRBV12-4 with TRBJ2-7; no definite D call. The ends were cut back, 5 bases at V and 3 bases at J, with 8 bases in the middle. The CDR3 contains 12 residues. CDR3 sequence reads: CASSTGNYEQYF. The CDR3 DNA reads TGTGCCAGCAGTACTGGAAACTACGAGCAGTACTTC.

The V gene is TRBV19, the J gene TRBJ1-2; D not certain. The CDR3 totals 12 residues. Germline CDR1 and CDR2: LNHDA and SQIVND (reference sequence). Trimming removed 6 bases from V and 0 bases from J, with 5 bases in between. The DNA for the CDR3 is TGTGCCAGTAGACAGACTAACTATGGCTACACCTTC. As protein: CASRQTNYGYTF.

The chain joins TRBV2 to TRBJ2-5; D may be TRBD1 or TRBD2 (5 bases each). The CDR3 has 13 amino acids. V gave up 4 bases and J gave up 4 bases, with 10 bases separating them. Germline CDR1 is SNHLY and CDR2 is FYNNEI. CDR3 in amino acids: CASSVPRGETQYF. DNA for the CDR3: TGTGCCAGCAGTGTACCGAGGGGAGAGACCCAGTACTTC.

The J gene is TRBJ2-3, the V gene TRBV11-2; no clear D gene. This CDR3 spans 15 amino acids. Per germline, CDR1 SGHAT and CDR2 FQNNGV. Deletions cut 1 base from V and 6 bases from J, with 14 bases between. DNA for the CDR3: TGTGCCAGCAGCTTAGGGGCATCCTCCAGGGATACGCAGTATTTT. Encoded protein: CASSLGASSRDTQYF.

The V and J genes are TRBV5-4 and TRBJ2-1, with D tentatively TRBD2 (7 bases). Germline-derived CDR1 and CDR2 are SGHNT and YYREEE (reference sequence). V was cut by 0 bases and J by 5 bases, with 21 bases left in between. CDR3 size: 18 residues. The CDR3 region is CASSLASGGRGPHNEQFF. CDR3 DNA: TGTGCCAGCAGCTTGGCCTCGGGGGGCAGGGGTCCACACAATGAGCAGTTCTTC.